This T cell receptor (beta chain) was captured in a study of blood T cells in healthy people across ages (dated by TCRdb to the mid-2010s). About the investigation overall: In model experiments, roughly one uniquely barcoded TCR beta cDNA molecule per two T cells was captured by template switching. To track age-related changes in TCR beta repertoire diversity, the study relied on deep sequencing normalized with unique cDNA molecular identifiers. The donors were split into four age groups: young (average approximately 16 years), middle-aged (roughly 40), aged (62) and long-lived (approximately 80). To avoid experimental bias, donors of different ages were spread randomly across the sequencing lanes. The study analyzed two additional independent replicas of 1 million unique cDNA reads from the same blood draw for two donors, one aged 18 to 29 and one aged 80 or older.

As concerns this clonotype: The target of this receptor is not known. Per-nucleotide qualities are absent, and no much larger clonotype sits a single base away.

The CDR3 sequence holds 12 residues, the cysteine and phenylalanine included. Just the 36-base CDR3 DNA is kept, in frame starting at base 1. V drops 4 bases and J drops 7 bases, leaving 8 bases in between. The investigation overall reported the following: Compared with the aged group, the long-lived group had more naive CD4+ T cells, fewer expanded clones and increased TCR diversity, a pattern suggesting age selection. Estimates of total diversity based on one million sequenced T cells were regarded as lower bounds and as underestimates. As age increased, observed TCR beta diversity per million T cells dropped in a roughly linear way, and a significant reduction was already evident by age roughly 40. Because the CMV infection status of the donors was unknown, age-related changes in expanded clonotypes may potentially have been confounded. Since profiling was done on bulk unsorted PBMCs, naive and antigen-experienced compartments could not be conclusively compared. There was a strong correlation between observed TCR beta diversity and the percentage of naive T cells measured by flow cytometry.

The roughly 37 donors, aged roughly 6 to 90 years, were systemically healthy Caucasian individuals from Russia. Each donor gave roughly 9 milliliters of peripheral blood, drawn into EDTA-treated Vacutainer tubes. Ficoll-Paque density-gradient centrifugation was used to isolate PBMCs, with at least 6.5 million per sample. Total RNA was extracted from PBMCs with Trizol reagent, with at least 5 micrograms obtained per sample. For every donor, an aliquot of PBMCs went through flow cytometry to measure the percentages of naive CD45RAhigh/CD27high T cells. Library preparation employed 5' RACE. The reads were generated on an Illumina HiSeq 2500. A second roughly 7 to 11 cycle PCR used a sample-barcoded 5' primer and a J-beta primer mix. Each TCR beta cDNA molecule received a unique molecular identifier from a template-switch 5' adaptor carrying 12 random nucleotides. Each sample yielded at least 3 million CDR3-containing paired-end reads. First-strand cDNA was synthesized from all RNA with the Mint cDNA synthesis kit, primed by a TRBC-specific oligonucleotide. After uracil-DNA glycosylase treatment, a first 18-cycle PCR used universal primers M1SS and BC2_uni_R on all cDNA. In the authors' own workflow: For normalization, 1 million high-quality reads, each with a distinct molecular identifier, were randomly selected from each sample. Instead of being binned into consensus sequences, reads with shared molecular identifiers were discarded. MiTCR, set to a Q25 quality threshold and the strictest error-elimination algorithm, was used for CDR3 identification, clonotype clustering and error correction. Lower-bound total TCR beta diversity was estimated with a nonparametric unseen species model using Euler transformation. TCRdb reprocessed the public reads (quality trimming at Q25 with fastp, clone calling with MiXCR) and kept in-frame beta chains. Each CDR3 protein appears once, grouped with its most common genes and DNA. The authors' filters were not applied to this entry. The sample has approximately 810,000 distinct CDR3 sequences on record, 29% of them singletons. Roughly 17% of the sample is held by the ten biggest clonotypes.

The V gene is TRBV12-3 or TRBV12-4 and the J gene is TRBJ2-1; there is no confident call for the D gene. This TCR was recovered from a woman older than 75 in good health. The sample taken for sequencing was blood. The DNA reads as follows: TGTGCCAGCAGTTCAGGACCTAATGAGCAGTTCTTC. This gives the protein CASSSGPNEQFF.